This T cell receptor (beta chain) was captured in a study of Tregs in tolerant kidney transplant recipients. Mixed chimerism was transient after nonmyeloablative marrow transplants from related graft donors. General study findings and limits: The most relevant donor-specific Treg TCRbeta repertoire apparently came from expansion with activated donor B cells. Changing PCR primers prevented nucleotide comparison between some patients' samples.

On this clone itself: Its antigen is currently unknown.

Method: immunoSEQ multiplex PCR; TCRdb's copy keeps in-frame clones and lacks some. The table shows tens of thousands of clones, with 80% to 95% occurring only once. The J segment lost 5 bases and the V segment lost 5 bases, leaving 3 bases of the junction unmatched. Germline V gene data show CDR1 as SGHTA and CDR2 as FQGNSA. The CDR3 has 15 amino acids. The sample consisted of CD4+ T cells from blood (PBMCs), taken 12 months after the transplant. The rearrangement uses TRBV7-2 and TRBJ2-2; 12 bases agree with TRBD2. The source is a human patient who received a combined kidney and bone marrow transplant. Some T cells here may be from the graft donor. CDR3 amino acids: CASSRGTSGTGELFF. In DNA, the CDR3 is TGTGCCAGCAGCCGAGGGACTAGCGGGACCGGGGAGCTGTTTTTT.